The source of this T cell receptor (beta chain) is a study of PD-1 blockade in classical Hodgkin lymphoma. Assay: immunoSEQ multiplex PCR; the TCRdb copy retains only in-frame clones and omits some. The sample shows almost 100,000 clones, approximately 92% of them seen only once. Relapses following autologous stem cell transplantation were seen in all patients, with brentuximab vedotin exposure varying. The V and J ends lost 6 bases and 1 base, in that order; junction bases with no gene match: 4. The V gene's germline CDR1 is MNHEY and CDR2 SVGAGI. The CDR3 length is 14 residues. The V call is TRBV6-5, the J call TRBJ2-3, with 7 nucleotides matching TRBD2. The sample consisted of peripheral blood mononuclear cells (PBMCs), taken at baseline. The receptor's source is a human donor with classical Hodgkin lymphoma. CDR3 coding DNA: TGTGCCAGCAGGGGGAGGGGACGCACAGATACGCAGTATTTT. Its protein is CASRGRGRTDTQYF.